Below, 8 T cell receptor beta chains from the same sample are listed, as sequenced in a study of identical twins. MiXCR, run by TCRdb on the 5' RACE reads, gives a single entry per CDR3 protein. The sample contains a few hundred thousand distinct CDR3 sequences, 7.5% to 10% of which appear only once. These data were also reused for a study on yellow fever vaccine responses in identical twins.

Sequencing input: PBMCs. These receptors all stem from a woman aged 18-29 years in good health.

This clonotype was found many times. The V gene is TRBV20-1, the J gene TRBJ2-1; 7 nucleotides align to TRBD2. Germline V gene lookup returns CDR1 DFQATT and CDR2 SNEGSKA (reference sequence). This CDR3 contains 15 residues. Trimming took 3 bases from V and 2 from J; bases not matched to a gene: 7. DNA for the CDR3: TGCAGTGCTAGGGACGGCGGGGGAGCCTACAATGAGCAGTTCTTC. Protein product: CSARDGGGAYNEQFF.

This chain links TRBV6-5 with TRBJ2-7; D unclear. Germline V lookup: CDR1 MNHEY, CDR2 SVGAGI. The CDR3 has 13 residues. The ends were cut back, 2 bases at V and 3 bases at J, with 8 bases in the middle. CDR3 region: CASSYDRRYEQYF. The CDR3 nucleotides are TGTGCCAGCAGTTACGATCGCCGCTACGAGCAGTACTTC.

The table lists this clonotype with many counts. The V and J genes are TRBV11-1 and TRBJ1-5; D may be TRBD1 (5 bases). This CDR3 comprises 15 residues. Per the germline V gene, CDR1 is SGHAT and CDR2 is FQDESV (reference sequence). V lost 0 bases and J 5 bases, leaving 11 bases between the germline ends. The CDR3 nucleotides are TGTGCCAGCAGCTTAGCGGCAGGGTCGGATCAGCCCCAGCATTTT. Its translation: CASSLAAGSDQPQHF. Drawing the rest from reference TRBV11-1 and TRBJ1-5, the complete variable domain is EAEVAQSPRYKITEKSQAVAFWCDPISGHATLYWYRQILGQGPELLVQFQDESVVDDSQLPKDRFSAERLKGVDSTLKIQPAELGDSAMYLCASSLAAGSDQPQHFGDGTRLSIL.

The chain employs TRBV12-3 or TRBV12-4 and TRBJ2-5; TRBD1 matches at 8 bases. This CDR3 spans 14 amino acids. J lost 1 base, V lost 6 bases, and 4 bases had no gene match. The CDR3 nucleotides read TGTGCCAGCAGCTGGGACAGGAGCCAAGAGACCCAGTACTTC. Its translation: CASSWDRSQETQYF.

This clonotype has at least ten counts. CDR3 protein: CASSFDSNQPQHF. In DNA form, the CDR3 reads TGTGCCAGCAGTTTTGATAGCAATCAGCCCCAGCATTTT. The chain is built from TRBV12-3 or TRBV12-4 and TRBJ1-5; D remains unclear. V was cut by 3 bases and J by 0 bases, with 3 bases left in between. The CDR3 is made up of 13 amino acids.

The chain combines TRBV2 with TRBJ2-5; D uncertain. Deletions cut 4 bases from V and 5 bases from J, with 14 bases between. Germline values: CDR1 SNHLY, CDR2 FYNNEI. The CDR3 totals 14 residues. The CDR3 DNA follows: TGTGCCAGCAGTGGGATATCTCTAGAGGAGACCCAGTACTTC. This translates into CASSGISLEETQYF.

This clonotype has at least ten counts. V usage is TRBV12-3 or TRBV12-4 and J usage is TRBJ2-7; D is undetermined. Trimming removed 7 bases from V and 3 bases from J, with 13 bases in between. CDR3 length: 13 residues. The CDR3 region has the DNA TGTGCCAGCACCCGCGAGCCCAGCTACGAGCAGTACTTC. Translation: CASTREPSYEQYF.

The J gene is TRBJ1-2, the V gene TRBV9; D is unclear. Germline CDR1 and CDR2: SGDLS and YYNGEE. V gave up 0 bases and J gave up 3 bases, with 6 bases separating them. CDR3 length: 13 amino acids. The CDR3 sequence is CASSVGGDYGYTF. The CDR3 region has the DNA TGTGCCAGCAGCGTAGGTGGGGACTATGGCTACACCTTC.